The source of this T cell receptor (beta chain) is a study of blood T cell repertoires in COVID-19. Study at large: Acute and convalescent COVID-19 specimens originated in the United States, Italy and Spain. From T cells, B-cell-depleted T cells, or PBMCs came the material, which was cDNA or gDNA.

The junction had 5 bases not matched to a gene; V was cut back by 7 bases and J by 2 bases. Germline V gives CDR1 SNHLY, CDR2 FYNNEI. This CDR3 has 13 residues. Assay: immunoSEQ multiplex PCR; the TCRdb copy retains only in-frame clones and omits some. The profile shows tens of thousands of clones, roughly four fifths of them singletons. The sequencing input was peripheral blood. This clonotype was obtained from a man aged 55 to 70 with active COVID-19. The chain carries TRBV2 and TRBJ2-7, with TRBD2 matching over 7 bases. CDR3 nucleotides: TGTGCCAGCATGGGGGGGAGGACCTACGAGCAGTACTTC. Translating gives CASMGGRTYEQYF.